This T cell receptor beta chain was retrieved from a study of blood T cell repertoires in COVID-19. Profiled with immunoSEQ multiplex PCR; TCRdb holds only in-frame clones, not every one. The table records nearly 350,000 clones, more than 70% of them present only once. J was trimmed by 5 bases and V by 5 bases; bases with no gene match: 5. The CDR3 is 14 amino acids. Germline V gene sequence: CDR1 SEHNR, CDR2 FQNEAQ (reference sequence). This clone was seen a handful of times. The sequenced material came from peripheral blood. This chain links TRBV7-9 with TRBJ1-3, with TRBD1 matching over 8 bases. This TCR came from a man under 40 with active or convalescent COVID-19. Written as DNA, the CDR3 is TGTGCCAGCAGCCCCCGGACAGGGAGAAACACCATATATTTT. Translating gives CASSPRTGRNTIYF.